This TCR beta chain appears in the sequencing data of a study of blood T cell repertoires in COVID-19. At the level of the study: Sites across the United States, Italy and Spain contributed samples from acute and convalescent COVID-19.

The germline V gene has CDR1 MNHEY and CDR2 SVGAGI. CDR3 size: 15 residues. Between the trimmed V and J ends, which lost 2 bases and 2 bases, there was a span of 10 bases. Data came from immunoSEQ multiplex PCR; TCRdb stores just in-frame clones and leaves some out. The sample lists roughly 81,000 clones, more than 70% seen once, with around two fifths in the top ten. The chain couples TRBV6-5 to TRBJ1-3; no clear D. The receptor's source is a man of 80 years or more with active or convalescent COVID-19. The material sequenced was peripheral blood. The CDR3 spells CASSYGWEAGNTIYF. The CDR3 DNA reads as TGTGCCAGCAGTTACGGTTGGGAGGCTGGAAACACCATATATTTT.